The rows below give T cell receptor beta chains drawn from one sample of a study of cytomegalovirus exposure and HLA in healthy donors. Profiling relied on immunoSEQ multiplex PCR, and the TCRdb table lists in-frame clones only, not all of them. The sample records some 200,000 clones, about four fifths being singletons. The sequenced material came from PBMCs. These receptors originate from a woman between 50 and 59 years old in good health and CMV-seropositive. The CDR3 runs from the conserved cysteine through the conserved F or W. Each record gives: D gene, clone size, CDR3 length, J gene, V gene, CDR3 DNA, CDR3 protein. The D gene is left open where the match is weak. Clone size is not always given. Where it is, it says once, few, many or a class for expanded clones.

d_gene: TRBD1; abundance: .; len: 17; j_gene: TRBJ1-6; v_gene: TRBV9; CDR3nt: TGTGCCAGCAGCGTAGATGGAGGGGGCACGAGAGGATCACCCCTCCACTTT; CDR3aa: CASSVDGGGTRGSPLHF
d_gene: .; abundance: .; len: 15; j_gene: TRBJ2-5; v_gene: TRBV2; CDR3nt: TGTGCCAGCAAAGTAGAATCGCGTATCCAAGAGACCCAGTACTTC; CDR3aa: CASKVESRIQETQYF
d_gene: TRBD2; abundance: .; len: 16; j_gene: TRBJ2-7; v_gene: TRBV9; CDR3nt: TGTGCCAGCAGCGTAGGGGGACTAGCGGGCTCCTACGAGCAGTACTTC; CDR3aa: CASSVGGLAGSYEQYF
d_gene: TRBD2; abundance: .; len: 15; j_gene: TRBJ2-5; v_gene: TRBV11-3; CDR3nt: TGTGCCAGCAGCTTTTCTAGCGGGGCGGGGGAGACCCAGTACTTC; CDR3aa: CASSFSSGAGETQYF
d_gene: .; abundance: .; len: 14; j_gene: TRBJ2-1; v_gene: TRBV5-1; CDR3nt: TGCGCCAGCAGCTTGGACGGTGCCTACAATGAGCAGTTCTTC; CDR3aa: CASSLDGAYNEQFF
d_gene: .; abundance: .; len: 16; j_gene: TRBJ2-6; v_gene: TRBV4-1; CDR3nt: TGCGCCAGCAGTCCCTCGGGGAACTCTGGGGCCAACGTCCTGACTTTC; CDR3aa: CASSPSGNSGANVLTF
d_gene: .; abundance: .; len: 18; j_gene: TRBJ2-7; v_gene: TRBV28; CDR3nt: TGTGCCAGCAGTTTTCGGTACAAGGCGGGTCAGAGCTCCTACGAGCAGTACTTC; CDR3aa: CASSFRYKAGQSSYEQYF
d_gene: .; abundance: once; len: 15; j_gene: TRBJ2-7; v_gene: TRBV18; CDR3nt: TGTGCCAGCTCTCCGATCGGGGGAACAACCTACGAGCAGTACTTC; CDR3aa: CASSPIGGTTYEQYF
d_gene: TRBD2; abundance: .; len: 16; j_gene: TRBJ2-2; v_gene: TRBV5-4; CDR3nt: TGTGCCAGCAGCTTGGGGGGACTAGCGGGAACCGGGGAGCTGTTTTTT; CDR3aa: CASSLGGLAGTGELFF
d_gene: .; abundance: .; len: 14; j_gene: TRBJ2-3; v_gene: TRBV5-1; CDR3nt: TGCGCCAGCAGGGCAGGGACTAGCACAGATACGCAGTATTTT; CDR3aa: CASRAGTSTDTQYF
d_gene: .; abundance: .; len: 14; j_gene: TRBJ1-1; v_gene: TRBV7-2; CDR3nt: TGTGCCAGCAGCTTAAGACAGATGAACACTGAAGCTTTCTTT; CDR3aa: CASSLRQMNTEAFF
d_gene: .; abundance: .; len: 13; j_gene: TRBJ1-6; v_gene: TRBV7-9; CDR3nt: TGTTCCAGCAGCTTAGACTTGAATTCACCCCTCCACTTT; CDR3aa: CSSSLDLNSPLHF
d_gene: .; abundance: once; len: 15; j_gene: TRBJ2-1; v_gene: TRBV6-6; CDR3nt: TGTGCCAGCAGTTACGAGTCGCAGGGATCAAATGAGCAGTTCTTC; CDR3aa: CASSYESQGSNEQFF
d_gene: .; abundance: .; len: 13; j_gene: TRBJ1-2; v_gene: TRBV5-8; CDR3nt: TGTGCCAGCAGCTCCTTGGAGGGTTATGGCTACACCTTC; CDR3aa: CASSSLEGYGYTF
d_gene: TRBD1; abundance: .; len: 15; j_gene: TRBJ2-2; v_gene: TRBV5-4; CDR3nt: TGTGCCAGCAGGCCGGACAGGACCAACACCGGGGAGCTGTTTTTT; CDR3aa: CASRPDRTNTGELFF
d_gene: .; abundance: .; len: 15; j_gene: TRBJ1-6; v_gene: TRBV5-1; CDR3nt: TGTGCCAGCAGCTTGCTTACGAGCACCACTTCACCCCTCCACTTT; CDR3aa: CASSLLTSTTSPLHF
d_gene: TRBD2; abundance: .; len: 17; j_gene: TRBJ2-1; v_gene: TRBV23-1; CDR3nt: TGCGCCAGCAGTCAATCATCCGGGGGGGTCTCCTACAATGAGCAGTTCTTC; CDR3aa: CASSQSSGGVSYNEQFF
d_gene: TRBD1; abundance: .; len: 15; j_gene: TRBJ1-4; v_gene: TRBV9; CDR3nt: TGTGCCAGCAGCAGGACAGGGGCGGCTAATGAAAAACTGTTTTTT; CDR3aa: CASSRTGAANEKLFF
d_gene: TRBD1; abundance: .; len: 13; j_gene: TRBJ1-1; v_gene: TRBV5-1; CDR3nt: TGCGCCAGCAGCTCAGGGGGCCGGGATGAAGCTTTCTTT; CDR3aa: CASSSGGRDEAFF
d_gene: .; abundance: .; len: 15; j_gene: TRBJ2-3; v_gene: TRBV7-9; CDR3nt: TGTGCCAGCAGCTTGATGGCGGGGAGCACAGATACGCAGTATTTT; CDR3aa: CASSLMAGSTDTQYF
d_gene: .; abundance: .; len: 15; j_gene: TRBJ2-7; v_gene: TRBV11-2; CDR3nt: TGTGCCAGCAGCTTAGACGCGGGGTTCGCCTACGAGCAGTACTTC; CDR3aa: CASSLDAGFAYEQYF
d_gene: TRBD1; abundance: .; len: 15; j_gene: TRBJ1-2; v_gene: TRBV5-1; CDR3nt: TGCGCCAGCAGCGACTCGGGACAGGGGAGGTATGGCTACACCTTC; CDR3aa: CASSDSGQGRYGYTF
d_gene: .; abundance: .; len: 14; j_gene: TRBJ1-1; v_gene: TRBV9; CDR3nt: TGTGCCAGCAGCGTAGGTCTGGAGAAAGGGGGAGCTTTCTTT; CDR3aa: CASSVGLEKGGAFF
d_gene: .; abundance: .; len: 15; j_gene: TRBJ2-3; v_gene: TRBV5-8; CDR3nt: TGTGCCAGCAGCCTGGAAGGGGGACGTTTGGATACGCAGTATTTT; CDR3aa: CASSLEGGRLDTQYF
d_gene: TRBD1; abundance: .; len: 15; j_gene: TRBJ2-1; v_gene: TRBV7-2; CDR3nt: TGTGCCAGCAGCTTAGCCAGGGGGCTGGGGAATGAGCAGTTCTTC; CDR3aa: CASSLARGLGNEQFF
d_gene: .; abundance: .; len: 16; j_gene: TRBJ2-6; v_gene: TRBV11-2; CDR3nt: TGTGCCAGCAGTGGCAGGGCGAGCTCTGGGGCCAACGTCCTGACTTTC; CDR3aa: CASSGRASSGANVLTF
d_gene: TRBD1; abundance: .; len: 15; j_gene: TRBJ2-5; v_gene: TRBV11-2; CDR3nt: TGTGCCAGCAGCCTGGGACAGGGAAGGGGAGAGACCCAGTACTTC; CDR3aa: CASSLGQGRGETQYF
d_gene: TRBD1; abundance: .; len: 16; j_gene: TRBJ1-1; v_gene: TRBV7-8; CDR3nt: TGTGCCAGCAGCATCACAGGACAGGGGTTGGACACTGAAGCTTTCTTT; CDR3aa: CASSITGQGLDTEAFF
d_gene: .; abundance: .; len: 15; j_gene: TRBJ2-5; v_gene: TRBV5-1; CDR3nt: TGCGCCAGCAGCTTGGTCCTCGGCGGGCAAGAGACCCAGTACTTC; CDR3aa: CASSLVLGGQETQYF
d_gene: .; abundance: .; len: 16; j_gene: TRBJ2-7; v_gene: TRBV19; CDR3nt: TGTGCCAGTAGTATAGATACTTCGCTGAATTCCTACGAGCAGTACTTC; CDR3aa: CASSIDTSLNSYEQYF
d_gene: .; abundance: .; len: 15; j_gene: TRBJ2-7; v_gene: TRBV7-9; CDR3nt: TGTGCCAGCAGCTTAGCGAAGGGAGCAGGCTACGAGCAGTACTTC; CDR3aa: CASSLAKGAGYEQYF
d_gene: TRBD1; abundance: .; len: 17; j_gene: TRBJ2-7; v_gene: TRBV4-1; CDR3nt: TGCGCCAGCAGCCAAAAGACCGGGACAGAGATCTCCTACGAGCAGTACTTC; CDR3aa: CASSQKTGTEISYEQYF
d_gene: TRBD1; abundance: .; len: 15; j_gene: TRBJ2-6; v_gene: TRBV5-1; CDR3nt: TGCGCCAGCAGCCACACAGGGGAGGGGGCCAACGTCCTGACTTTC; CDR3aa: CASSHTGEGANVLTF
d_gene: .; abundance: .; len: 15; j_gene: TRBJ1-1; v_gene: TRBV7-9; CDR3nt: TGTGCCAGCAGCTTAGCCTTAACGTCCCGCACAGAAGCTTTCTTT; CDR3aa: CASSLALTSRTEAFF
d_gene: .; abundance: .; len: 11; j_gene: TRBJ1-1; v_gene: TRBV6-1; CDR3nt: TGTGCCAGCAGTGCTCACACTGAAGCTTTCTTT; CDR3aa: CASSAHTEAFF
d_gene: TRBD2; abundance: .; len: 15; j_gene: TRBJ2-5; v_gene: TRBV19; CDR3nt: TGTGCCAGTAGCAAAGGACTAGCGGGGAGGGAGACCCAGTACTTC; CDR3aa: CASSKGLAGRETQYF
d_gene: .; abundance: .; len: 13; j_gene: TRBJ2-1; v_gene: TRBV7-2; CDR3nt: TGTGCCAGCAGCTTCGACTCGTACAATGAGCAGTTCTTC; CDR3aa: CASSFDSYNEQFF
d_gene: .; abundance: once; len: 14; j_gene: TRBJ1-4; v_gene: TRBV27; CDR3nt: TGTGCCAGCAGTTTACGGGGGGCGGAAGAAAAACTGTTTTTT; CDR3aa: CASSLRGAEEKLFF
d_gene: .; abundance: few; len: 13; j_gene: TRBJ2-2; v_gene: TRBV4-1; CDR3nt: TGCGCCAGCAGCCGAACAGGAACCGGGGAGCTGTTTTTT; CDR3aa: CASSRTGTGELFF
d_gene: .; abundance: .; len: 20; j_gene: TRBJ1-1; v_gene: TRBV21-1; CDR3nt: TGTGCCAGCACCAATGGAGCCCTGGGACAGGGGGACCCATCTGACACTGAAGCTTTCTTT; CDR3aa: CASTNGALGQGDPSDTEAFF
d_gene: .; abundance: few; len: 14; j_gene: TRBJ1-2; v_gene: TRBV6-5; CDR3nt: TGTGCCAGCAGTTACGGGGGGAAAGGCTATGGCTACACCTTC; CDR3aa: CASSYGGKGYGYTF
d_gene: TRBD1; abundance: few; len: 17; j_gene: TRBJ2-5; v_gene: TRBV4-3; CDR3nt: TGCGCCAGCAGCCAAGAGTTAGACAGGGGAATACAAGAGACCCAGTACTTC; CDR3aa: CASSQELDRGIQETQYF
d_gene: .; abundance: .; len: 14; j_gene: TRBJ1-1; v_gene: TRBV2; CDR3nt: TGTGCCAGCAGTGCATTGGCAGGGAACACTGAAGCTTTCTTT; CDR3aa: CASSALAGNTEAFF
d_gene: .; abundance: .; len: 11; j_gene: TRBJ2-1; v_gene: TRBV2; CDR3nt: TGTGCCAGCAGTTCCCGGGATGAGCAGTTCTTC; CDR3aa: CASSSRDEQFF
d_gene: .; abundance: .; len: 15; j_gene: TRBJ1-4; v_gene: TRBV18; CDR3nt: TGTGCCAGCTCACCACCGGGGTCCCAGGGCGAAAAACTGTTTTTT; CDR3aa: CASSPPGSQGEKLFF
d_gene: .; abundance: .; len: 13; j_gene: TRBJ2-2; v_gene: TRBV18; CDR3nt: TGTGCCAGCTCACCAGTGGGGAGCGGGGAGCTGTTTTTT; CDR3aa: CASSPVGSGELFF
d_gene: TRBD2; abundance: .; len: 18; j_gene: TRBJ2-5; v_gene: TRBV5-4; CDR3nt: TGTGCCAGCTCCCTAGGGGGTAGCGGGGGGCCCTGGGGCGAGACCCAGTACTTC; CDR3aa: CASSLGGSGGPWGETQYF
d_gene: .; abundance: .; len: 15; j_gene: TRBJ2-2; v_gene: TRBV7-7; CDR3nt: TGTGCTAGCAGCCTGGGTTCTCCGGGCACCGGGGAGTTGTTTTTT; CDR3aa: CASSLGSPGTGELFF
d_gene: .; abundance: .; len: 12; j_gene: TRBJ1-2; v_gene: TRBV5-1; CDR3nt: TGCGCCAGCAGCCAGGCGGAGGGTGGCTACACCTTC; CDR3aa: CASSQAEGGYTF
d_gene: .; abundance: once; len: 14; j_gene: TRBJ2-5; v_gene: TRBV6-5; CDR3nt: TGTGCCAGCAGTTACGAGGGGGGGCGAGAGACCCAGTACTTC; CDR3aa: CASSYEGGRETQYF
d_gene: TRBD2; abundance: .; len: 13; j_gene: TRBJ2-7; v_gene: TRBV5-1; CDR3nt: TGCGCCAGCACCAACGCGGGGGGCTACGAGCAGTACTTC; CDR3aa: CASTNAGGYEQYF